This T cell receptor beta chain was captured in a study of blood T cell repertoires in COVID-19. At the level of the study: Researchers got acute and convalescent COVID-19 samples from the United States, Italy and Spain. Nucleic acid was either cDNA or gDNA, and it came from T cells, B-cell-depleted T cells, or PBMCs.

Source study methods: Using reference gene primer amplification, nucleated cell counts were estimated. Profiling relied on immunoSEQ multiplex PCR, and the TCRdb table lists in-frame clones only, not all of them. V and J calls and clone size follow that table, whereas D and trimming were derived from the DNA. The sample gives under 200,000 clones, approximately 88% of which show up once; 2.5% to 3.5% is in the top ten. V gave up 5 bases and J gave up 2 bases, with 14 bases separating them. Germline V gene lookup returns CDR1 SGHAT and CDR2 FQNNGV. The CDR3 runs to 15 residues. Input material: peripheral blood. V is TRBV11-2 and J is TRBJ2-3; the D gene is possibly TRBD2 (6 bases). The TCR comes from a woman in her sixties with acute or convalescent COVID-19. CDR3 nucleotide sequence: TGTGCCAGCAGCACGGGGGTCCTACACACAGATACGCAGTATTTT. This sequence encodes CASSTGVLHTDTQYF.